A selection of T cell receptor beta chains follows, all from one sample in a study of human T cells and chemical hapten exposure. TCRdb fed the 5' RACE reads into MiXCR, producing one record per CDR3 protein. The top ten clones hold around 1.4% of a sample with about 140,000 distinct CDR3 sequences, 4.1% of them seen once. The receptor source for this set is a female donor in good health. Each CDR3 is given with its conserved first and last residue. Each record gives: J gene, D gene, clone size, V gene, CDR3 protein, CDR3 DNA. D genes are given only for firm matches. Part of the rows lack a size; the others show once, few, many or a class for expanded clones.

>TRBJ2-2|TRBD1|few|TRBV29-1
CSVATGGQGCTGELFF
TGCAGCGTTGCCACCGGTGGACAGGGGTGCACCGGGGAGCTGTTTTTT
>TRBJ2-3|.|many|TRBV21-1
CASSDKNTDTQYF
TGTGCCAGCAGCGACAAAAACACAGATACGCAGTATTTT
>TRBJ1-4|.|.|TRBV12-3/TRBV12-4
CASSSRGGAGEKLFF
TGTGCCAGCAGTTCCCGTGGGGGGGCGGGTGAAAAACTGTTTTTT
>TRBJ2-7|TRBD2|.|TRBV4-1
CASSHQLGAGALSYEQYF
TGCGCCAGCAGCCACCAACTAGGAGCGGGGGCCCTCTCCTACGAGCAGTACTTC
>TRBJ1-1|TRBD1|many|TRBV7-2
CASSLFGRGTEAFF
TGTGCCAGCAGCTTATTCGGCAGGGGGACTGAAGCTTTCTTT
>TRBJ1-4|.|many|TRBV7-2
CASSVDSVEKLFF
TGTGCCAGCAGCGTCGACAGCGTTGAAAAACTGTTTTTT
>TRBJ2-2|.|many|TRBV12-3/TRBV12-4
CASSFYPGAGDPGELFF
TGTGCCAGCAGTTTTTATCCGGGGGCAGGGGATCCCGGGGAGCTGTTTTTT
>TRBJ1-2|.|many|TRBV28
CASSRYGYTF
TGTGCCAGCAGTCGATATGGCTACACCTTC
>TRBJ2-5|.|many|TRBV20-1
CSARSRGGWETQYF
TGCAGTGCTAGAAGCCGAGGGGGTTGGGAGACCCAGTACTTC
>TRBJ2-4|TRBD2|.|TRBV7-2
CASSPTLAGGGAKNIQYF
TGTGCCAGCAGCCCGACACTAGCGGGGGGGGGAGCCAAAAACATTCAGTACTTC
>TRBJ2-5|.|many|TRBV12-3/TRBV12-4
CASSSRMIAEETQYF
TGTGCCAGCAGTTCCAGAATGATAGCGGAAGAGACCCAGTACTTC
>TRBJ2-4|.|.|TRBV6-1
CASTNRALGIQYF
TGTGCCAGCACTAATAGGGCTTTGGGCATTCAGTACTTC
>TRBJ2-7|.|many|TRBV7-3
CASSLQGGNEQYF
TGTGCCAGCAGCTTACAGGGTGGCAACGAGCAGTACTTC
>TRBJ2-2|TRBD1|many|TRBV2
CAQALGTETGELFF
TGTGCACAAGCACTAGGGACAGAAACCGGGGAGCTGTTTTTT
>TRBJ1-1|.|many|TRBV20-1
CSARDRIRGNTEAFF
TGCAGTGCTAGAGATAGGATTAGGGGGAACACTGAAGCTTTCTTT
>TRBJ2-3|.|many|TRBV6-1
CASSDLPGLTDTQYF
TGTGCCAGCAGTGATTTACCGGGACTCACAGATACGCAGTATTTT
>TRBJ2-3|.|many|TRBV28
CASTPGFTDTQYF
TGTGCCAGCACCCCTGGGTTCACAGATACGCAGTATTTT
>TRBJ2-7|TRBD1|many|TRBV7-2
CASSGRTGGSYEQYF
TGTGCCAGCAGCGGAAGGACAGGGGGCTCCTACGAGCAGTACTTC
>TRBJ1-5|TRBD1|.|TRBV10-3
CAISESGQGGQPQHF
TGTGCCATCAGTGAGTCGGGACAGGGGGGTCAGCCCCAGCATTTT
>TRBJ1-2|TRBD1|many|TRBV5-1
CASSPDRGSFGYTF
TGCGCCAGCAGCCCGGACAGGGGGTCTTTTGGCTACACCTTC
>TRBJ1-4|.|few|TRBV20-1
CSARERNEKLFF
TGCAGTGCTAGGGAACGTAATGAAAAACTGTTTTTT
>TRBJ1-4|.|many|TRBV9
CASSVGSADTTNEKLFF
TGTGCCAGCAGCGTAGGTTCGGCAGACACAACTAATGAAAAACTGTTTTTT
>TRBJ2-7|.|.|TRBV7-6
CVSSAGSGSAIYEQYF
TGTGTCAGCAGCGCGGGATCCGGGTCAGCCATCTACGAGCAGTACTTC
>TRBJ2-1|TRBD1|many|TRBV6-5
CATRGSRDRGYNEQFF
TGTGCCACCCGAGGCAGCCGGGACAGGGGGTACAATGAGCAGTTCTTC
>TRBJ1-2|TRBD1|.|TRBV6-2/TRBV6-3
CASSSGQDVNYGYTF
TGTGCCAGCAGTTCTGGACAGGATGTTAACTATGGCTACACCTTC
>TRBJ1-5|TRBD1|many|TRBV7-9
CASSRTGRRNQPQHF
TGTGCCAGCAGCCGGACAGGGAGGCGCAATCAGCCCCAGCATTTT
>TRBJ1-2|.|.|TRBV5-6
CASSGSGCPRGYTF
TGTGCCAGCAGTGGTTCGGGTTGCCCACGAGGCTACACCTTC
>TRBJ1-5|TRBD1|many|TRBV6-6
CASSIRGTGGVSNQPQHF
TGTGCCAGCAGTATCCGCGGGACAGGGGGTGTATCAAATCAGCCCCAGCATTTT
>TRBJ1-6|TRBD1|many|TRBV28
CASSLTGTGPQSHYNSPLHF
TGTGCCAGCAGTCTTACCGGGACAGGGCCTCAAAGTCACTATAATTCACCCCTCCACTTT
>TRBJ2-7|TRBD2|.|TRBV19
CASSGLTSGVGEQYF
TGTGCCAGTAGCGGACTGACTAGCGGGGTTGGAGAGCAGTACTTC
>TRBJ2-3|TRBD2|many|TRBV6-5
CASSPSVGGGSDTQYF
TGTGCCAGCAGTCCGTCGGTTGGCGGGGGATCAGATACGCAGTATTTT
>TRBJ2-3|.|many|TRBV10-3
CAISESEGTDTQYF
TGTGCCATCAGTGAGTCTGAGGGAACAGATACGCAGTATTTT
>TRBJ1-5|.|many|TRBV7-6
CASSFGVGSNQPQHF
TGTGCCAGCAGCTTTGGGGTAGGAAGCAATCAGCCCCAGCATTTT
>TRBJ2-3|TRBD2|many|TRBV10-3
CAISESPGRADTQYF
TGTGCCATCAGTGAGTCGCCAGGGAGGGCAGATACGCAGTATTTT
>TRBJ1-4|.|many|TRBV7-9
CASSRGNYATNEKLFF
TGTGCCAGCAGCCGCGGAAACTATGCAACTAATGAAAAACTGTTTTTT
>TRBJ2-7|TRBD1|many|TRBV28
CASRIGTGWLNEQYF
TGTGCCAGCAGAATAGGGACAGGGTGGTTGAACGAGCAGTACTTC
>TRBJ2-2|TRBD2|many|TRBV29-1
CSVEDHGGANTGELFF
TGCAGCGTTGAAGATCATGGGGGGGCGAACACCGGGGAGCTGTTTTTT
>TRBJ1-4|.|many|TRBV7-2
CASSPGPLEKLFF
TGTGCCAGCAGCCCGGGACCGCTAGAAAAACTGTTTTTT
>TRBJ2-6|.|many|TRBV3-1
CASSPNPHNSGANVLTF
TGTGCCAGCAGCCCTAACCCACATAACTCTGGGGCCAACGTCCTGACTTTC
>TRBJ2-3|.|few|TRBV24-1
CATSQSDTQYF
TGTGCCACCAGTCAATCAGATACGCAGTATTTT
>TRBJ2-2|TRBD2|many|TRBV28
CASSLLAGDPNTGELFF
TGTGCCAGCAGTTTATTAGCGGGGGATCCGAACACCGGGGAGCTGTTTTTT
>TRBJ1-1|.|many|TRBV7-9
CAVGDPGTNTEAFF
TGTGCCGTTGGGGATCCAGGAACGAACACTGAAGCTTTCTTT
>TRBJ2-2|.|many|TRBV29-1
CSVEGLWTGELFF
TGCAGCGTTGAAGGGTTATGGACCGGGGAGCTGTTTTTT
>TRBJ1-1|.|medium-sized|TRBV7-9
CASSLGQSNTEAFF
TGTGCCAGCAGCTTAGGCCAGTCAAACACTGAAGCTTTCTTT